Listed here are 15 T cell receptor beta chains from one sample, sequenced in a study of cytomegalovirus exposure and HLA in healthy donors. Profiled with immunoSEQ multiplex PCR; TCRdb holds only in-frame clones, not every one. The sample consists of some 250,000 clones, 90% of them appearing once. Sequences were obtained from PBMCs. Source of these receptors: a woman aged 18-30 years in good health and CMV-seronegative.

This clone appeared once. This chain joins TRBV9 and TRBJ1-2, with D perhaps matching TRBD1 (5 bases). Germline CDR1 reads SGDLS; CDR2 reads YYNGEE. This CDR3 has 16 amino acids. V gave up 7 bases and J gave up 0 bases, with 19 bases separating them. As DNA, the CDR3 is TGTGCCAGCCGGTCCCCCCTCGGAGGGGCTAACTATGGCTACACCTTC. It encodes CASRSPLGGANYGYTF. The full variable domain, with the rest looked up from reference TRBV9 and TRBJ1-2, is DSGVTQTPKHLITATGQRVTLRCSPRSGDLSVYWYQQSLDQGLQFLIQYYNGEERAKGNILERFSAQQFPDLHSELNLSSLELGDSALYFCASRSPLGGANYGYTFGSGTRLTVV.

The chain is built from TRBV2 and TRBJ1-1, with 8 positions matching TRBD1. The CDR3 runs 13 residues. Germline-derived CDR1 and CDR2 are SNHLY and FYNNEI. The V and J ends lost 8 bases and 1 base, in that order; junction bases with no gene match: 3. Here the CDR3 DNA reads TGTGCCAGCGGACAGGGACAGAACACTGAAGCTTTCTTT. Amino acid sequence: CASGQGQNTEAFF.

This chain links TRBV5-1 with TRBJ1-1, with 7 bases lining up with TRBD1. Germline-derived CDR1 and CDR2 are SGHRS and YFSETQ. The CDR3 runs to 13 residues. The V segment lost 2 bases and the J segment 4 bases; nucleotides outside the gene matches: 2. The CDR3 loop is CASSFDRVTEAFF. CDR3 DNA: TGCGCCAGCAGCTTTGACAGGGTCACTGAAGCTTTCTTT.

This chain uses TRBV15 with TRBJ2-1; D is unclear. The CDR3 is 17 amino acids. Trimming took off 0 bases at V and 3 bases at J, with 15 bases between the two ends. Germline CDR1 is LNHNV and CDR2 is YYDKDF (reference sequence). CDR3 in DNA: TGTGCCACCAGCAGAGATGTGGAGCGAAAAAGCTACAATGAGCAGTTCTTC. Its protein product is CATSRDVERKSYNEQFF.

The chain joins TRBV5-6 to TRBJ1-2; D uncertain. The CDR3 is 14 residues long. Between the trimmed V and J ends, which lost 2 bases and 2 bases, there was a span of 10 bases. CDR1 is SGHDT and CDR2 is YYEEEE in the germline V gene. The CDR3 DNA reads as TGTGCCAGCAGCTTTCAGCCCAGGAACTATGGCTACACCTTC. As protein: CASSFQPRNYGYTF.

The V gene is TRBV7-2, the J gene TRBJ2-5, with D perhaps TRBD2 (7 bases). V lost 6 bases, J lost 2 bases, and 22 bases lay in between. Germline assignment: CDR1 SGHTA and CDR2 FQGNSA. This CDR3 contains 17 residues. CDR3 sequence reads: CASSRSVGGDTQETQYF. The CDR3 nucleotides read TGTGCCAGCAGTAGGAGTGTGGGGGGGGACACTCAAGAGACCCAGTACTTC. Complete variable domain (other parts from reference TRBV7-2 and TRBJ2-5): GAGVSQSPSNKVTEKGKDVELRCDPISGHTALYWYRQSLGQGLEFLIYFQGNSAPDKSGLPSDRFSAERTGGSVSTLTIQRTQQEDSAVYLCASSRSVGGDTQETQYFGPGTRLLVL.

J is TRBJ1-1 and V is TRBV14; a weak D match, TRBD1 (5 bases). In germline, CDR1 is SGHDN, CDR2 FVKESK. V was trimmed by 1 base and J by 10 bases, leaving 16 bases between them. This CDR3 is 14 amino acids long. The CDR3 region has the DNA TGTGCCAGCAGCCAAGGGGGGGGTCTTCCCAGAGCTTTCTTT. Translation gives CASSQGGGLPRAFF. Looking up the rest from reference TRBV14 and TRBJ1-1 gives the full variable domain: EAGVTQFPSHSVIEKGQTVTLRCDPISGHDNLYWYRRVMGKEIKFLLHFVKESKQDESGMPNNRFLAERTGGTYSTLKVQPAELEDSGVYFCASSQGGGLPRAFFGQGTRLTVV.

V and J are TRBV5-1 and TRBJ1-1; 7 bases fit TRBD1. Germline CDR1 and CDR2: SGHRS and YFSETQ. J lost 2 bases, V lost 0 bases, and 7 bases had no gene match. This CDR3 region has 16 residues. The CDR3 nucleotides read TGCGCCAGCAGCTTGGGGGTACAGGGGATAAACACTGAAGCTTTCTTT. It yields the protein CASSLGVQGINTEAFF.

This clone showed up just once. This sequence joins TRBV2 and TRBJ2-1, with D unclear. With 6 bases removed from V and 2 bases from J, the gap between germline ends came to 8 bases. Germline V CDR1 and CDR2: SNHLY, FYNNEI. This CDR3 contains 13 residues. CDR3 loop: CASRERTYNEQFF. The CDR3 DNA follows: TGTGCCAGCAGGGAGAGGACCTACAATGAGCAGTTCTTC. Using reference TRBV2 and TRBJ2-1 for the parts outside the CDR3, the full variable domain is EPEVTQTPSHQVTQMGQEVILRCVPISNHLYFYWYRQILGQKVEFLVSFYNNEISEKSEIFDDQFSVERPDGSNFTLKIRSTKLEDSAMYFCASRERTYNEQFFGPGTRLTVL.

V usage is TRBV7-6 and J usage is TRBJ2-7, with D possibly matching TRBD1 (6 bases). Germline assignment: CDR1 SGHVS and CDR2 FNYEAQ. The CDR3 runs 13 residues. Trimming pared 8 bases from V and 2 bases from J, leaving 13 bases between. Written as DNA, the CDR3 is TGTGCCAGCGCGACAGGCGAGGCCTACGAGCAGTACTTC. Its translation is CASATGEAYEQYF.

The table lists this clone with a few counts. This chain connects TRBV7-8 to TRBJ1-6, with D maybe TRBD1 (5 bases). The V and J ends lost 3 bases and 5 bases respectively, with 17 bases between them. CDR1 SGHVS and CDR2 FQNEAQ come from the germline V gene. CDR3 length equals 17 residues. The CDR3 here is CASSFGGGGWDNSPLHF. In DNA form, the CDR3 reads TGTGCCAGCAGCTTTGGGGGAGGAGGGTGGGATAATTCACCCCTCCACTTT.

The gene calls are TRBV27 and TRBJ2-2; 10 nucleotides align to TRBD1. CDR1 is MNHEY, CDR2 SMNVEV, per germline (reference sequence). Trimming cost V 5 bases and J 4 bases; bases outside gene matches: 4. The CDR3 is 15 amino acids. CDR3 nucleotide sequence: TGTGCCAGCAGTCTGACAGGGGGCGGCACCGGGGAGCTGTTTTTT. Translating gives CASSLTGGGTGELFF.

This rearrangement joins TRBV4-3 to TRBJ2-7; D possibly corresponds to TRBD2 (6 bases). Trimming removed 1 base at V and 4 bases at J, with 14 bases between. Germline V gene data show CDR1 as LGHNA and CDR2 as YSLEER. The CDR3 is made up of 15 amino acids. The DNA for the CDR3 is TGCGCCAGCAGCCAAGGGCGGGGTCCAAATTACGAGCAGTACTTC. It yields the protein CASSQGRGPNYEQYF.

This chain links TRBV7-6 with TRBJ1-1; D is unresolved. The CDR3 consists of 13 residues. V lost 5 bases and J lost 1, with 8 bases in between. Germline lookup yields CDR1 SGHVS and CDR2 FNYEAQ. The CDR3 region has the DNA TGTGCCAGCAGCGTCCAGGAGAACACTGAAGCTTTCTTT. Its translation: CASSVQENTEAFF.

The chain is built from TRBV9 and TRBJ2-2, with D tentatively TRBD1 (6 bases). The V end was cut by 0 bases, the J end by 3 bases, with 9 bases between. Germline V gene sequence: CDR1 SGDLS, CDR2 YYNGEE. The CDR3 length is 15 residues. The CDR3 DNA sequence: TGTGCCAGCAGCGTAGCCTACAGGGACACCGGGGAGCTGTTTTTT. Its translation: CASSVAYRDTGELFF.